This entry concerns a single T cell receptor beta chain. Its antigen is still unknown. No much larger clone exists at a distance of one base, and base qualities are not known. The CDR3, cysteine through phenylalanine, is 16 amino acids long. CDR3 DNA only is kept here, 48 bases in frame from base 1. The germline V gene provides CDR1 SGDLS and CDR2 YYNGEE. The V end gives up 0 bases and the J end 8 bases, leaving 10 bases in the junction not matched to a gene. This entry is derived from a study of OX40 agonist ivuxolimab in advanced cancers. Regarding the study in general: Ivuxolimab, which targeted the costimulatory receptor OX40 (CD134), was an agonistic, fully human IgG2 monoclonal antibody. The purpose of peripheral TCRbeta sequencing was to test whether ivuxolimab changed TCR sequence diversity and led to clonal T-cell expansion. Of the approximately 50 dose-escalation patients, hepatocellular carcinoma was present in some 19, melanoma in roughly 15, renal cell carcinoma in 9 and head and neck cancer in 9. Three dose-escalation patients achieved partial responses, one with hepatocellular carcinoma and two with cutaneous melanoma. A male proportion of nearly 85% and a mean age of around 60 years, ranging from 23 to 79, were recorded for the dose-escalation cohort. The paper covers the monotherapy dose-escalation part of the phase I ivuxolimab trial, which included N of about 50 patients. Intravenous ivuxolimab was administered to patients every 2 weeks at six dose levels: 0.01, 0.1, 0.3, 1.5, 3 and 10 mg/kg. Prior anti-PD-1, anti-PD-L1 or anti-CTLA-4 therapy was permitted, and 40% of dose-escalation patients had received checkpoint inhibitors. Points the paper makes about the study in general: On average, CD8+ T cells showed more expanded clones than CD4+ T cells after ivuxolimab. Clonal expansion of both CD4+ and CD8+ blood T cells was observed from baseline to week 6 at doses 0.1 to 3.0 mg/kg. Partial responders in the 0.1-3.0 mg/kg groups had among the lowest normalized peripheral clonal expansion, especially among CD8+ T cells. Low levels of normalized T-cell clonal expansion were also seen in some patients who did not respond. The antigen specificity of the peripheral T cells that underwent clonal expansion was not determined.

Genomic DNA was extracted from sorted cells for sequencing of the TCRbeta CDR3 region. The immunoSEQ Assay was used to sequence the TCRbeta CDR3 regions. TCRdb took over this immuneACCESS table, retaining in-frame rearrangements with V and J assigned. Such tables are incomplete; in checked studies, under half of the missing clones stem from an unresolved V gene, and the remainder is unexplained. This sample lists 70,000 or so clones; around nine tenths were detected once. The top ten constitute about 0.8% of the sample. The trial excluded patients who had a history of autoimmune disease or who were on systemic immunosuppression. Peripheral blood for TCR sequencing was collected from all dose cohorts at baseline, on cycle 4 day 1, and on cycle 7 day 1. The samples were drawn from a first-in-human, open-label, multicenter phase I dose-escalation trial of ivuxolimab. The trial enrolled adults with locally advanced or metastatic head and neck squamous cell, hepatocellular, melanoma or renal cell carcinoma. CD4+ and CD8+ T cells were sorted separately from peripheral blood before TCR sequencing.

This clonotype was sampled from an adult with an advanced solid tumor such as melanoma, head and neck, liver or kidney cancer. This specimen consisted of CD4+ or CD8+ T cells sorted from blood, obtained in a trial of the OX40 agonist ivuxolimab. The rearranged chain carries TRBV9 and TRBJ1-4, and TRBD1 aligns with 7 junction nucleotides. CDR3 protein: CASSVGATGTNEKLFF. The sequence in DNA is TGTGCCAGCAGCGTAGGGGCGACAGGGACGAACGAAAAACTGTTTTTT.